The 19 T cell receptor beta chains below come from one sample, sequenced in a study of blood T cell repertoires in COVID-19. Sequencing used immunoSEQ multiplex PCR; TCRdb keeps in-frame clones, though not all of them. Of about 220,000 clones in the sample, 88% are singletons; the top ten hold just over 2.5%. The sample taken for sequencing was PBMCs or T cells enriched from blood (not recorded which). The receptors here all came from a woman aged 25 to 39 who had recovered from COVID-19.

The CDR3 coding sequence is TGTGCCAGCAGCCTTGGGGGGACAGGGATGGAATATGGGATGAACACTGAAGCTTTCTTT. Translating gives CASSLGGTGMEYGMNTEAFF. The chain has TRBV6-9 and TRBJ1-1; 9 positions match TRBD1. Trimming cost V 6 bases and J 0 bases; bases outside gene matches: 20. Germline V gives CDR1 MNHGY, CDR2 SVAAGI. This CDR3 contains 20 residues.

The sample holds one count of this clone. This chain connects TRBV19 to TRBJ2-3; 7 nucleotides align to TRBD2. The CDR3 runs 13 residues. Germline lookup yields CDR1 LNHDA and CDR2 SQIVND (reference sequence). V was pared by 7 bases and J by 4 bases, with 5 bases of the junction left unmatched. CDR3 in amino acids: CASNGGRPDTQYF. CDR3 bases: TGTGCCAGTAACGGGGGGAGGCCAGATACGCAGTATTTT.

V is TRBV4-1 and J is TRBJ2-2; the match to TRBD1 covers 8 bases. The germline V gene encodes CDR1 MGHRA and CDR2 YSYEKL. Trimming at V came to 2 bases and at J to 6 bases, leaving 8 bases not matched to a gene. The CDR3 totals 16 residues. The CDR3 loop reads CASSQLRTGGPGELFF. CDR3 in DNA: TGCGCCAGCAGCCAACTCAGAACAGGGGGGCCCGGGGAGCTGTTTTTT.

The rearrangement joins TRBV19 to TRBJ1-4; 7 positions agree with TRBD1. This CDR3 has 14 amino acids. V gave up 6 bases and J gave up 3 bases; unmatched junction bases: 4. The germline V gene encodes CDR1 LNHDA and CDR2 SQIVND (reference sequence). Here the CDR3 DNA reads TGTGCCAGTAGAAGGGGGCAAGCTAATGAAAAACTGTTTTTT. Protein product: CASRRGQANEKLFF.

The chain carries TRBV7-8 and TRBJ2-2, with 8 bases that match TRBD2. Germline CDR1 and CDR2: SGHVS and FQNEAQ. V was pared by 5 bases and J by 2 bases, with 13 bases of the junction left unmatched. This CDR3 spans 18 amino acids. Written as DNA, the CDR3 is TGTGCCAGCAGCCCTCGGGGGGAGCGGGGGACTAACACCGGGGAGCTGTTTTTT. It translates to CASSPRGERGTNTGELFF.

This clone was recorded once. Additional DNA sequences in this sample encode the identical CDR3. The chain uses TRBV5-6 and TRBJ1-2, with 10 nucleotides matching TRBD1. This CDR3 is built from 13 residues. Germline CDR1 is SGHDT and CDR2 is YYEEEE. J was trimmed by 5 bases and V by 4 bases; bases with no gene match: 2. CDR3 bases: TGTGCCAGCAGCGCGGGACAGGGGTATGGCTACACCTTC. It yields the protein CASSAGQGYGYTF.

The chain recombines TRBV9 with TRBJ2-3; TRBD2 agrees at 7 bases. The CDR3 runs to 16 residues. The V and J ends lost 4 bases and 3 bases, in that order; junction bases with no gene match: 11. Per the germline V gene, CDR1 is SGDLS and CDR2 is YYNGEE. The CDR3 coding sequence is TGTGCCAGCAGCCTCCGCTTGGGCGGGGGTACAGATACGCAGTATTTT. Amino acid sequence: CASSLRLGGGTDTQYF. The full variable domain, its missing parts supplied by reference TRBV9 and TRBJ2-3, is DSGVTQTPKHLITATGQRVTLRCSPRSGDLSVYWYQQSLDQGLQFLIQYYNGEERAKGNILERFSAQQFPDLHSELNLSSLELGDSALYFCASSLRLGGGTDTQYFGPGTRLTVL.

The V call is TRBV7-9, the J call TRBJ1-1; D perhaps matches TRBD1 (6 bases). Per the germline V gene, CDR1 is SEHNR and CDR2 is FQNEAQ (reference sequence). This CDR3 contains 16 residues. Trimming shortened V by 1 base and J by 5 bases, and 17 bases separated the two germline ends. The DNA of the CDR3 is TGTGCCAGCAGCTTAGGGCAGGGGTTAGAAGGGACTGAAGCTTTCTTT. Translation gives CASSLGQGLEGTEAFF. The entire variable domain, with the rest obtained from reference TRBV7-9 and TRBJ1-1, is as follows: DTGVSQNPRHKITKRGQNVTFRCDPISEHNRLYWYRQTLGQGPEFLTYFQNEAQLEKSRLLSDRFSAERPKGSFSTLEIQRTEQGDSAMYLCASSLGQGLEGTEAFFGQGTRLTVV.

The sample holds one count of this clone. This chain joins TRBV12-2 and TRBJ1-2; the table names TRBD1, a call not compared with the DNA. TRBV12-2 is a documented pseudogene. CDR3 length equals 14 residues. The CDR3 region is CASRSKGGRAGYTF. In DNA, the CDR3 is TGTGCAAGTCGCTCTAAAGGGGGCAGGGCTGGCTACACCTTC.

The chain has TRBV6-2 or TRBV6-3 and TRBJ2-7; a possible D gene is TRBD1 (5 bases). Germline assignment: CDR1 MNHEY and CDR2 SVGEGT. The CDR3 is 14 residues long. V lost 1 base and J lost 2, with 9 bases in between. Written as DNA, the CDR3 is TGTGCCAGCAGTTACTGGGGCAGACCCTACGAGCAGTACTTC. Protein: CASSYWGRPYEQYF.

The chain has TRBV5-8 and TRBJ1-5; the match to TRBD1 covers 8 bases. This CDR3 is 15 amino acids long. Germline CDR1 is SGHTS and CDR2 is YDEGEE. Trimming removed 4 bases from V and 4 bases from J; junction bases left unmatched: 7. CDR3 loop: CASSTGTGFNQPQHF. CDR3 nucleotides: TGTGCCAGCAGCACCGGGACAGGCTTTAATCAGCCCCAGCATTTT.

This chain links TRBV19 with TRBJ1-2; 8 nucleotides line up with TRBD1. The trim removed 9 bases at V and 1 base at J, leaving 10 bases unmatched. This CDR3 spans 15 amino acids. Germline-derived CDR1 and CDR2 are LNHDA and SQIVND (reference sequence). In DNA form, the CDR3 reads TGTGCCAGCCGTGATCAGGGGGCTAATAACTATGGCTACACCTTC. Encoded protein: CASRDQGANNYGYTF.

V is TRBV14 and J is TRBJ2-1, with D perhaps TRBD1 (5 bases). Per the germline V gene, CDR1 is SGHDN and CDR2 is FVKESK. CDR3 length: 14 residues. V was cut by 2 bases and J by 9 bases, with 14 bases left in between. CDR3 sequence: CASSQRGRSVEQFF. CDR3 coding DNA: TGTGCCAGCAGCCAAAGGGGTCGTTCCGTTGAGCAGTTCTTC.

The J gene is TRBJ2-1, the V gene TRBV5-1, with D possibly matching TRBD2 (5 bases). Germline CDR1 SGHRS, CDR2 YFSETQ. The germline V and J ends were trimmed by 5 bases and 6 bases, with 9 bases remaining between them. The CDR3 extends over 12 amino acids. CDR3 sequence (DNA): TGCGCCAGCAGGGGAGAAGCCAATGAGCAGTTCTTC. This encodes CASRGEANEQFF.

This CDR3 reads CASSGSGTYGYTF. The CDR3 region has the DNA TGTGCCAGCAGTGGTTCAGGAACCTATGGCTACACCTTC. The chain is built from TRBV2 and TRBJ1-2; no clear D gene. Trimming left V 4 bases short and J 4 bases short, with 10 bases between. Germline CDR1 is SNHLY and CDR2 is FYNNEI. This CDR3 spans 13 amino acids.

V and J are TRBV7-8 and TRBJ2-1; 11 nucleotides agree with TRBD2. The germline V gene encodes CDR1 SGHVS and CDR2 FQNEAQ. This CDR3 contains 16 residues. Trimming at V came to 6 bases and at J to 0 bases, leaving 4 bases not matched to a gene. CDR3 region: CASRIAGGSSYNEQFF. CDR3 DNA: TGTGCCAGCAGGATAGCGGGGGGGAGCTCCTACAATGAGCAGTTCTTC. Full variable domain (outside the CDR3, taken from reference TRBV7-8 and TRBJ2-1): GAGVSQSPRYKVAKRGQDVALRCDPISGHVSLFWYQQALGQGPEFLTYFQNEAQLDKSGLPSDRFFAERPEGSVSTLKIQRTQQEDSAVYLCASRIAGGSSYNEQFFGPGTRLTVL.

This clone was recorded only once. The chain couples TRBV14 to TRBJ2-2; 7 bases are shared with TRBD1. V was clipped by 3 bases and J by 6 bases; unmatched bases: 7. CDR3 length: 15 amino acids. Germline V gives CDR1 SGHDN, CDR2 FVKESK. The CDR3 nucleotides read TGTGCCAGCAGCCAGACAGGGTGGGTCGCCGGGGAGCTGTTTTTT. Protein product: CASSQTGWVAGELFF.

The chain recombines TRBV7-3 with TRBJ1-2; unclear D gene. The CDR3 extends over 14 amino acids. Trimming cost V 2 bases and J 5 bases, with 12 bases left between them. The germline CDR1 and CDR2 sequences are SGHTA and FQGTGA. As DNA, the CDR3 is TGTGCCAGCAGCTTAGACGGGGTTGGGTATGGCTACACCTTC. This encodes CASSLDGVGYGYTF.

This clone was recorded a few times. J is TRBJ2-7 and V is TRBV3-1 (or the pseudogene TRBV3-2), with D maybe TRBD1 (5 bases). V lost 0 bases, J lost 2 bases, and 17 bases lay in between. The CDR3 spans 17 residues. The V gene's germline CDR1 is LGHDT and CDR2 YNNKEL (reference sequence). The CDR3 bases are TGTGCCAGCAGCCAAGATAGGCTACAGGTAACAGCCTACGAGCAGTACTTC. Its protein is CASSQDRLQVTAYEQYF.